A single sample gave rise to the 8 T cell receptor beta chains below, sequenced in a study of early T cells in non-severe SARS-CoV-2 infection (dated by TCRdb to about 2021). Preparation of the library involved 5' RACE. Reads for this sample came from a NextSeq 500. The public sequencing data were trimmed at Q25 with fastp and processed into clonotypes with MiXCR by TCRdb, which kept only in-frame beta chains. Every entry covers one CDR3 protein and lists the most common genes and DNA from its rows. The table for this sample lists fewer than 90,000 distinct CDR3 sequences; 11% to 15% of them were counted only once. The ten largest clonotypes hold approximately 10% of the sample. Sequencing was done on a sample of whole blood. The source is an adult who was a healthcare worker with PCR-confirmed SARS-CoV-2 infection or an uninfected control (not recorded which).

The chain joins TRBV5-6 to TRBJ1-6, with a weak D call TRBD1 (6 bases). Trimming took 1 base from V and 7 from J, leaving 12 bases between them. The V gene's germline CDR1 is SGHDT and CDR2 YYEEEE. The CDR3 length is 15 residues. In nucleotides, the CDR3 is TGTGCCAGCAGCTTGCAGGGGTTGCCGAATTCACCCCTCCACTTT. Protein sequence: CASSLQGLPNSPLHF.

This clonotype was counted only a few times. One end of the junction varies from germline; a read error may be responsible. The chain has TRBV6-6 and TRBJ1-4, with unresolved D. The CDR3 extends over 15 amino acids. CDR1 is MNHNY, CDR2 SVGAGI, per germline (reference sequence). As DNA, the CDR3 is TGTGCCAGCAGTTACTCCTCTTTTAATAAGGGCATCCTGAACTTT. Protein sequence: CASSYSSFNKGILNF.

This clonotype was observed a few times. This rearrangement joins TRBV6-2 or TRBV6-3 to TRBJ2-3, with D uncertain. Germline V gene sequence: CDR1 MNHEY, CDR2 SVGEGT. The CDR3 extends over 17 amino acids. Trimming left V 2 bases short and J 2 bases short, with 17 bases between. The CDR3 loop is CASSYRRGVLDTDTQYF. CDR3 DNA sequence: TGTGCCAGCAGTTACCGGCGAGGAGTGTTGGACACAGATACGCAGTATTTT.

V gene TRBV2 combines with J gene TRBJ1-5; D is undetermined. CDR1 and CDR2 from the germline V gene are SNHLY and FYNNEI. There are 15 residues in the CDR3. V lost 6 bases, J lost 5 bases, and 17 bases lay in between. This chain's CDR3 is CASSEYSRTHQPQHF. CDR3 nucleotide sequence: TGTGCCAGCAGCGAATATAGCAGAACCCATCAGCCCCAGCATTTT.

The J gene is TRBJ1-6, the V gene TRBV12-3 or TRBV12-4, with unresolved D. The CDR3 runs to 13 residues. Trimming took off 3 bases at V and 6 bases at J, with 6 bases between the two ends. The CDR3 DNA is TGTGCCAGCAGTTTGAAGGGTAATTCACCCCTCCACTTT. Amino acid sequence: CASSLKGNSPLHF.

This clonotype has just a few counts. The V gene is TRBV3-1, the J gene TRBJ1-4, with D unclear. The CDR3 is 13 amino acids. The ends were cut back, 5 bases at V and 8 bases at J, with 12 bases in the middle. Germline V gene lookup returns CDR1 LGHDT and CDR2 YNNKEL (reference sequence). CDR3 nucleotide sequence: TGTGCCAGCAGCTACACGTACGACGAAAAACTGTTTTTT. Amino acids: CASSYTYDEKLFF.

This clonotype came up a few times. The chain links TRBV29-1 to TRBJ2-7; 11 bases map to TRBD1. Germline assignment: CDR1 SQVTM and CDR2 ANQGSEA. This CDR3 comprises 14 residues. V lost 6 bases, J lost 2 bases, and 6 bases stayed unmatched. The CDR3 DNA follows: TGCAGCGTCCGAGGACAGGGGGCCACCTACGAGCAGTACTTC. Encoded protein: CSVRGQGATYEQYF.

This clonotype has just a few counts. The rearrangement links TRBV3-1 to TRBJ2-5; 7 bases are shared with TRBD2. Germline loops: CDR1 LGHDT, CDR2 YNNKEL (reference sequence). The CDR3 loop spans 19 amino acids. V lost 3 bases, J lost 0 bases, and 16 bases stayed unmatched. The DNA for the CDR3 is TGTGCCAGCAGCCAGGTTAAAGCCGGGACTACTTCGTACCAAGAGACCCAGTACTTC. It codes for CASSQVKAGTTSYQETQYF.